This passage covers 19 T cell receptor beta chains from one sample sequenced in a study of T cells after yellow fever vaccination. Each CDR3 protein is one row after TCRdb ran MiXCR on the 5' RACE reads. The sample yields 620,000 or so distinct CDR3 sequences, less than 20% seen once. Source: PBMCs, taken 4 to 6 days after the first yellow fever vaccination. The receptors derive from a man between 18 and 35 years old who received the YFV17D yellow fever vaccine.

This chain joins TRBV20-1 and TRBJ1-5; tentatively, D is TRBD1 (6 bases). CDR1 DFQATT and CDR2 SNEGSKA come from the germline V gene (reference sequence). The V end lost 0 bases, the J end lost 6 bases, and 15 bases lay between the germline ends. The length of the CDR3 is 15 residues. CDR3 sequence reads: CSARDLRGGRQPQHF. The CDR3 nucleotides are TGCAGTGCTAGAGATCTTAGAGGGGGACGTCAGCCCCAGCATTTT.

This clonotype was found a few times. The V gene is TRBV7-2, the J gene TRBJ1-2; D gene unclear. Germline lookup yields CDR1 SGHTA and CDR2 FQGNSA. The CDR3 contains 13 residues. Trimming shortened V by 5 bases and J by 4 bases, and 11 bases separated the two germline ends. CDR3 sequence: CASSPPRAYGYTF. CDR3 coding DNA: TGTGCCAGCAGCCCGCCCCGGGCCTATGGCTACACCTTC.

This clonotype turned up a few times. The chain uses TRBV4-1 and TRBJ2-4, with 9 bases aligning to TRBD1. V lost 1 base to trimming and J lost 0 bases; unmatched junction nucleotides: 13. CDR1 is MGHRA and CDR2 is YSYEKL in the germline V gene. The length of the CDR3 is 20 residues. The CDR3, as DNA: TGCGCCAGCAGCCAAGTCGACAGGGGGACTTCGGGGGGAGCCAAAAACATTCAGTACTTC. As protein: CASSQVDRGTSGGAKNIQYF.

The V call is TRBV15, the J call TRBJ2-7; TRBD1 might be the D (6 bases). The CDR3 has 13 amino acids. Per germline, CDR1 LNHNV and CDR2 YYDKDF (reference sequence). V shed 2 bases and J shed 3 bases, with 8 bases lying between them. The DNA of the CDR3 is TGTGCCACCAGCAGAAGACAGGACTACGAGCAGTACTTC. Protein product: CATSRRQDYEQYF. Combining the CDR3 with reference TRBV15 and TRBJ2-7 gives the whole variable domain DAMVIQNPRYQVTQFGKPVTLSCSQTLNHNVMYWYQQKSSQAPKLLFHYYDKDFNNEADTPDNFQSRRPNTSFCFLDIRSPGLGDTAMYLCATSRRQDYEQYFGPGTRLTVT.

This sequence joins TRBV7-3 and TRBJ2-2; a possible D gene is TRBD1 (6 bases). Germline-derived CDR1 and CDR2 are SGHTA and FQGTGA. The CDR3 spans 15 residues. The germline V and J ends were trimmed by 5 bases and 2 bases, with 12 bases remaining between them. CDR3 coding DNA: TGTGCCAGCAGCCAGTCAGGGGTCAACACCGGGGAGCTGTTTTTT. Protein product: CASSQSGVNTGELFF.

This clonotype was observed many times. CDR3 sequence (DNA): TGCGCCAGCAGCTTGGGGCAGGGGGCGAATTCACCCCTCCACTTT. It translates to CASSLGQGANSPLHF. The rearrangement joins TRBV5-1 to TRBJ1-6; 8 bases fit TRBD1. The V gene end was trimmed by 0 bases and the J gene end by 7 bases; junction bases not matched to a gene: 3. CDR1 is SGHRS, CDR2 YFSETQ, per germline. CDR3 length: 15 residues. Complete variable domain (other parts from reference TRBV5-1 and TRBJ1-6): KAGVTQTPRYLIKTRGQQVTLSCSPISGHRSVSWYQQTPGQGLQFLFEYFSETQRNKGNFPGRFSGRQFSNSRSEMNVSTLELGDSALYLCASSLGQGANSPLHFGNGTRLTVT.

This clonotype turned up a few times. The V gene is TRBV18, the J gene TRBJ1-1; possible D gene TRBD1, 5 bases. The CDR3 loop spans 16 amino acids. V lost 4 bases, J lost 2 bases, and 17 bases lay in between. The germline V gene encodes CDR1 KGHSH and CDR2 LQKENI. The CDR3 here is CASSRLGGVDNTEAFF. CDR3 nucleotides: TGTGCCAGCTCACGGTTGGGGGGTGTAGATAACACTGAAGCTTTCTTT.

The rearrangement uses TRBV5-6 and TRBJ1-2; D possibly corresponds to TRBD1 (5 bases). The CDR3 is made up of 14 amino acids. Germline loops: CDR1 SGHDT, CDR2 YYEEEE. Trimming took off 2 bases at V and 3 bases at J, with 11 bases between the two ends. CDR3 bases: TGTGCCAGCAGCTTCGGCAGGGACGACTATGGCTACACCTTC. As protein: CASSFGRDDYGYTF.

The chain uses TRBV12-3 or TRBV12-4 and TRBJ1-2; 9 bases align to TRBD1. The CDR3 loop spans 16 amino acids. J lost 9 bases, V lost 5 bases, and 16 bases had no gene match. CDR3 region: CASSPSGTGQLLSYTF. CDR3 coding DNA: TGTGCCAGCAGTCCTTCTGGGACAGGGCAACTATTGAGCTACACCTTC.

This clonotype was seen only a few times. The junction differs from germline at one of its ends, possibly a read error. This rearrangement joins TRBV6-1 to TRBJ2-1; TRBD1 matches 7 bases. Germline loops: CDR1 MNHNS, CDR2 SASEGT. The CDR3 runs 12 residues. CDR3 sequence reads: CASSELGTDDLF. CDR3 coding DNA: TGTGCCAGCAGTGAATTAGGGACAGATGATCTCTTC.

The sample holds a few counts of this clonotype. The J gene is TRBJ2-1, the V gene TRBV6-1; the match to TRBD2 covers 7 bases. With V trimmed by 1 base and J by 0 bases, 12 bases remained unmatched. The length of the CDR3 is 19 residues. Germline values: CDR1 MNHNS, CDR2 SASEGT. The CDR3 protein is CASSEGTRNFLSSYNEQFF. The CDR3 DNA is TGTGCCAGCAGTGAAGGGACTAGGAATTTTCTGAGCTCCTACAATGAGCAGTTCTTC.

This clonotype occurred a few times. V usage is TRBV6-1 and J usage is TRBJ1-1; D call uncertain. This CDR3 has 13 residues. Between the trimmed V and J ends, which lost 7 bases and 0 bases, there was a span of 9 bases. The germline CDR1 and CDR2 sequences are MNHNS and SASEGT. The CDR3 coding sequence is TGTGCCAGCACCGGTAACATGAACACTGAAGCTTTCTTT. This gives the protein CASTGNMNTEAFF.

This clonotype was picked up many times. The chain recombines TRBV7-3 with TRBJ2-2; 7 nucleotides match TRBD1. Germline V CDR1 and CDR2: SGHTA, FQGTGA. J lost 6 bases, V lost 5 bases, and 6 bases had no gene match. The CDR3 runs 14 residues. CDR3 DNA: TGTGCCAGCAGCCAAACAGGGGCGCCCGGGGAGCTGTTTTTT. This gives the protein CASSQTGAPGELFF. Full variable domain (remainder filled in from reference TRBV7-3 and TRBJ2-2): GAGVSQTPSNKVTEKGKYVELRCDPISGHTALYWYRQSLGQGPEFLIYFQGTGAADDSGLPNDRFFAVRPEGSVSTLKIQRTERGDSAVYLCASSQTGAPGELFFGEGSRLTVL.

This clonotype was counted only a few times. The V call is TRBV6-2 or TRBV6-3, the J call TRBJ1-1, with no clear D. The CDR3 covers 13 residues. Germline-derived CDR1 and CDR2 are MNHEY and SVGEGT. The ends were cut back, 2 bases at V and 6 bases at J, with 10 bases in the middle. CDR3 residues: CASSYGRHAEAFF. The CDR3, as DNA: TGTGCCAGCAGTTACGGCAGGCACGCTGAAGCTTTCTTT.

V is TRBV18 and J is TRBJ2-3; D is undetermined. The CDR3 is 18 amino acids. From germline, CDR1 is KGHSH and CDR2 LQKENI. The V end lost 0 bases, the J end lost 5 bases, and 21 bases lay between the germline ends. The CDR3 bases are TGTGCCAGCTCACCACCGAACGGCCAGAGTACAATTTTAGATACGCAGTATTTT. It is translated as CASSPPNGQSTILDTQYF.

In this sample, this clonotype turned up once. The V and J genes are TRBV27 and TRBJ1-1; TRBD1 is a possible D gene (6 bases). Germline CDR1 and CDR2: MNHEY and SMNVEV (reference sequence). Trimming took off 7 bases at V and 5 bases at J, with 14 bases between the two ends. The CDR3 is 13 amino acids. In DNA form, the CDR3 reads TGTGCCAGCAACGGACAGTTAGAAACTGAAGCTTTCTTT. This translates into CASNGQLETEAFF.

This rearrangement joins TRBV11-2 to TRBJ1-6; possibly TRBD1 for D (6 bases). Trimming stripped 7 bases from V and 6 bases from J, with 16 bases between. The CDR3 consists of 15 residues. CDR1 is SGHAT and CDR2 is FQNNGV in the germline V gene. The CDR3 nucleotides are TGTGCCAGCACCCTTCCGGGACACCTTAATTCACCCCTCCACTTT. Its protein is CASTLPGHLNSPLHF.

The chain combines TRBV25-1 with TRBJ2-3; 8 nucleotides match TRBD1. The germline V gene encodes CDR1 MGHDK and CDR2 SYGVNS. V trimming: 2 bases; J trimming: 6 bases; junction bases outside the gene matches: 7. This CDR3 region has 15 residues. Written as DNA, the CDR3 is TGTGCCAGCAGTGAACGGGACAGGCGGCGGGATACGCAGTATTTT. This translates into CASSERDRRRDTQYF.

The table lists this clonotype with a few counts. The V and J genes are TRBV4-1 and TRBJ2-6, with unresolved D. Deletions cut 0 bases from V and 0 bases from J, with 12 bases between. CDR3 size: 18 residues. Germline V gene data show CDR1 as MGHRA and CDR2 as YSYEKL. CDR3 coding DNA: TGCGCCAGCAGCCAAGAGAAGGCCGTCTACTCTGGGGCCAACGTCCTGACTTTC. This codes for CASSQEKAVYSGANVLTF.